The 5 T cell receptor beta chains given below trace back to one sample, sequenced in a study of early T cells in non-severe SARS-CoV-2 infection. Each CDR3 protein gets one entry after TCRdb re-called the 5' RACE reads with MiXCR. The table lists 65,000 to 95,000 distinct CDR3 sequences, roughly 4.7% of them singletons. The input for sequencing was whole blood, taken at baseline. Receptor source: an adult who was a healthcare worker with PCR-confirmed SARS-CoV-2 infection or an uninfected control (not recorded which).

This clonotype was observed many times. The J gene is TRBJ1-2, the V gene TRBV7-6; 9 bases agree with TRBD1. V was clipped by 5 bases and J by 4 bases; unmatched bases: 8. This CDR3 comprises 15 residues. Per the germline V gene, CDR1 is SGHVS and CDR2 is FNYEAQ. The CDR3 DNA follows: TGTGCCAGCAGCACAGCGGACAGGGGCAGCTATGGCTACACCTTC. Protein product: CASSTADRGSYGYTF.

This clonotype came up many times. V is TRBV4-2 and J is TRBJ1-1; a weak D match, TRBD1 (6 bases). This CDR3 comprises 15 residues. Germline CDR1 LGHNA, CDR2 YNFKEQ. V lost 1 base and J 2 bases, leaving 11 bases between the germline ends. The DNA of the CDR3 is TGTGCCAGCAGCCAAGGAAACAGGGTCAACACTGAAGCTTTCTTT. Residues: CASSQGNRVNTEAFF.

This clonotype was recorded many times. V and J are TRBV28 and TRBJ2-7; TRBD2 is a possible D gene (6 bases). There are 14 residues in the CDR3. Per germline, CDR1 MDHEN and CDR2 SYDVKM. V shed 8 bases and J shed 4 bases, with 18 bases lying between them. The CDR3 is CASPLGGERYEQYF. The CDR3 DNA follows: TGTGCCAGCCCCCTCGGGGGAGAAAGGTACGAGCAGTACTTC.

This clonotype has a handful of counts. The chain has TRBV27 and TRBJ2-1; D tentatively fits TRBD1 or TRBD2 (5 bases each). The CDR3 loop spans 13 amino acids. Germline loops: CDR1 MNHEY, CDR2 SMNVEV (reference sequence). Trimming removed 2 bases from V and 7 bases from J, with 9 bases in between. As DNA, the CDR3 is TGTGCCAGCAGTTTAAGAGGGGTTAATGAGCAGTTCTTC. Its protein is CASSLRGVNEQFF.

This clonotype was counted only a few times. The rearrangement joins TRBV5-1 to TRBJ2-7; D gene ambiguous. This CDR3 is 14 amino acids long. Trimming removed 1 base at V and 9 bases at J, with 17 bases between. Germline V lookup: CDR1 SGHRS, CDR2 YFSETQ. The CDR3 is CASSLSPDGIGQYF. In DNA form, the CDR3 reads TGCGCCAGCAGCTTGTCCCCAGACGGTATCGGGCAGTACTTC.